These T cell receptor beta chains were read from a single sample in a study of control samples from healthy donors and cancer patients. TCRdb's table, derived via immunoSEQ multiplex PCR, lists solely in-frame clones and lacks some. This sample has 400,000 to 500,000 clones, with roughly 90% found just once. Material for sequencing was PBMCs. These TCRs come from a man aged 40-49 years with head and neck cancer. Each CDR3 is given with its conserved first and last residue. D genes are given only for firm matches. Clone size, where shown, is once, few, many, or a class for clones that have expanded.

d_gene	j_gene	v_gene	abundance	CDR3aa	CDR3nt
-	TRBJ2-4	TRBV11-2	once	CASSFNPGLDIQYF	TGTGCCAGCAGCTTCAACCCAGGACTGGACATTCAGTACTTC
TRBD1	TRBJ1-1	TRBV27	-	CASSYTGVNTEAFF	TGTGCCAGCAGCTATACAGGGGTCAACACTGAAGCTTTCTTT
-	TRBJ1-2	TRBV29-1	-	CSVEDLQGYYGYTF	TGCAGCGTTGAAGATCTTCAGGGTTACTATGGCTACACCTTC
-	TRBJ1-1	TRBV7-9	-	CASSLEVRKEAFF	TGTGCCAGCAGCTTAGAAGTCAGGAAGGAAGCTTTCTTT
TRBD1	TRBJ2-7	TRBV5-4	-	CASSSTDRTYEQYF	TGTGCCAGCAGCTCCACGGACAGGACCTACGAGCAGTACTTC
-	TRBJ2-3	TRBV20-1	-	CSAPRGDTQYF	TGCAGTGCCCCCAGGGGTGATACGCAGTATTTT
TRBD1	TRBJ1-2	TRBV29-1	-	CSVEVDRMIYGYTF	TGCAGCGTTGAAGTGGACAGGATGATCTATGGCTACACCTTC
-	TRBJ2-7	TRBV2	-	CASSDRPLGEQYF	TGTGCCAGCAGTGACAGGCCTCTGGGCGAGCAGTACTTC
-	TRBJ2-1	TRBV19	-	CASSIGQGEHNEQFF	TGTGCCAGTAGTATCGGGCAGGGAGAACACAATGAGCAGTTCTTC
-	TRBJ1-1	TRBV7-2	-	CASSLWIMNTEAFF	TGTGCCAGCAGCTTATGGATCATGAACACTGAAGCTTTCTTT
-	TRBJ2-3	TRBV9	-	CASSVGQKVTDTQYF	TGTGCCAGCAGCGTAGGTCAGAAGGTCACAGATACGCAGTATTTT
TRBD1	TRBJ1-5	TRBV15	-	CATSRDGQGGQPQHF	TGTGCCACCAGCAGAGACGGACAGGGTGGTCAGCCCCAGCATTTT
-	TRBJ2-3	TRBV4-1	-	CASSLREGTDTQYF	TGCGCCAGCAGCTTGCGGGAAGGCACAGATACGCAGTATTTT
TRBD2	TRBJ2-7	TRBV7-9	-	CASGAGGFSYEQYF	TGTGCCAGCGGAGCGGGGGGATTCTCCTACGAGCAGTACTTC
-	TRBJ1-4	TRBV19	-	CASTLGGWRSSLPTGTNEKLFF	TGTGCCAGTACCCTGGGGGGCTGGAGGAGCTCCCTCCCTACAGGGACTAATGAAAAACTGTTTTTT
-	TRBJ2-7	TRBV6-5	-	CASSSNQANEQYF	TGTGCCAGCAGTTCAAATCAGGCGAACGAGCAGTACTTC
-	TRBJ2-3	TRBV12-5	-	CASGLSIGGGTDTQYF	TGTGCTAGTGGTTTGTCCATCGGGGGTGGAACAGATACGCAGTATTTT
-	TRBJ2-3	TRBV18	-	CASSLDRDTQYF	TGTGCCAGCTCACTAGACAGGGATACGCAGTATTTT
-	TRBJ2-2	TRBV5-1	-	CASSLLVQGPSGELFF	TGCGCCAGCAGCCTGCTTGTCCAGGGTCCCTCCGGGGAGCTGTTTTTT
TRBD2	TRBJ2-7	TRBV5-3	-	CARSGPGGAQRERRLYYEQYF	TGTGCCAGAAGCGGGCCCGGGGGAGCCCAGCGGGAGAGAAGGCTCTACTACGAGCAGTACTTC
-	TRBJ2-5	TRBV6-5	-	CASSYEETQYF	TGTGCCAGCAGTTACGAAGAGACCCAGTACTTC
TRBD2	TRBJ2-3	TRBV7-9	-	CATGGVEDTQYF	TGTGCCACGGGAGGGGTGGAAGATACGCAGTATTTT
TRBD1	TRBJ2-1	TRBV9	-	CASSPRNPGQGNNEQFF	TGTGCCAGCAGCCCGAGAAACCCGGGACAGGGAAACAATGAGCAGTTCTTC
-	TRBJ1-1	TRBV6-4	-	CASRERQTNTEAFF	TGTGCCAGCAGGGAGAGACAGACTAACACTGAAGCTTTCTTT
-	TRBJ2-1	TRBV7-4	-	CASSRCRITYNEQFF	TGTGCCAGCAGCCGTTGCAGAATTACCTACAATGAGCAGTTCTTC
TRBD1	TRBJ2-7	TRBV25-1	-	CASIPTGRNHEQYF	TGTGCCAGCATACCGACAGGGCGGAACCACGAGCAGTACTTC
-	TRBJ2-2	TRBV28	few	CASSLGHPAGELFF	TGTGCCAGCAGTTTAGGGCATCCCGCCGGGGAGCTGTTTTTT
TRBD1	TRBJ2-1	TRBV5-4	once	CASSYSRGHYNEQFF	TGTGCCAGCAGCTATTCGAGGGGGCACTACAATGAGCAGTTCTTC
TRBD1	TRBJ1-5	TRBV10-3	-	CAISSDRTGQPQHF	TGTGCCATCAGTTCGGACAGGACTGGTCAGCCCCAGCATTTT
-	TRBJ2-3	TRBV7-8	-	CASSRAGGEVDTQYF	TGTGCCAGCAGCCGAGCAGGGGGGGAAGTAGATACGCAGTATTTT
-	TRBJ2-3	TRBV10-1	-	CASSESPGADTQYF	TGCGCCAGCAGTGAGTCGCCCGGGGCGGATACGCAGTATTTT
-	TRBJ2-3	TRBV25-1	-	CASSVGDTQYF	TGTGCCAGCAGTGTCGGAGATACGCAGTATTTT
TRBD2	TRBJ2-2	TRBV18	-	CASSPPSGLDTGELFF	TGTGCCAGCTCACCACCTAGCGGGTTAGACACCGGGGAGCTGTTTTTT
TRBD1	TRBJ2-3	TRBV7-3	-	CASSMTGVGTDTQYF	TGTGCCAGCAGCATGACAGGGGTGGGCACAGATACGCAGTATTTT
-	TRBJ2-3	TRBV15	-	CATSLRRSPGGADTQYF	TGTGCCACCAGCCTCCGGAGGTCGCCGGGGGGCGCAGATACGCAGTATTTT
TRBD1	TRBJ1-1	TRBV7-8	-	CASSLTGKNTEAFF	TGTGCCAGCAGCCTGACAGGGAAGAACACTGAAGCTTTCTTT
-	TRBJ1-3	TRBV12-3/TRBV12-4	-	CASSSPEMTIYF	TGTGCCAGCAGCTCCCCAGAGATGACCATATATTTT
TRBD1	TRBJ2-1	TRBV3-1/TRBV3-2	-	CASSQESVGFHMTGEFYNEQFF	TGTGCCAGCAGCCAAGAGTCTGTTGGTTTCCATATGACAGGGGAGTTCTACAATGAGCAGTTCTTC
TRBD1	TRBJ2-2	TRBV13	-	CASSTGTANTGELFF	TGTGCCAGCAGCACTGGGACAGCGAACACCGGGGAGCTGTTTTTT
-	TRBJ1-1	TRBV20-1	-	CSASLNTEAFF	TGCAGTGCTAGTTTGAACACTGAAGCTTTCTTT
-	TRBJ1-1	TRBV27	-	CASSLSRGRSEAFF	TGTGCCAGCAGTTTATCGCGGGGAAGGTCTGAAGCTTTCTTT